The 21 T cell receptor beta chains in this list originate from one sample, sequenced in a study of identical twins. MiXCR was run by TCRdb on the 5' RACE reads, yielding one entry per CDR3 protein. The repertoire holds 400,000 to 550,000 distinct CDR3 sequences, with 20% to 25% as singletons. The sample was also linked to a second study, of T cells expressing NK-cell markers.

Sequences were obtained from CD4+ T cells sorted from blood. Receptor source: a woman aged 18-29 years in good health.

This sequence joins TRBV15 and TRBJ1-5, with 11 bases that match TRBD1. Germline loops: CDR1 LNHNV, CDR2 YYDKDF (reference sequence). There are 16 residues in the CDR3. With V trimmed by 3 bases and J by 6 bases, 7 bases remained unmatched. CDR3 loop: CATSSEFGTGGQPQHF. Written as DNA, the CDR3 is TGTGCCACCAGCAGTGAATTCGGGACAGGGGGTCAGCCCCAGCATTTT. Complete variable domain (other parts from reference TRBV15 and TRBJ1-5): DAMVIQNPRYQVTQFGKPVTLSCSQTLNHNVMYWYQQKSSQAPKLLFHYYDKDFNNEADTPDNFQSRRPNTSFCFLDIRSPGLGDTAMYLCATSSEFGTGGQPQHFGDGTRLSIL.

This clonotype was found many times. The genes are TRBV12-3 or TRBV12-4 and TRBJ1-6; D gene ambiguous. The germline V and J ends were trimmed by 8 bases and 7 bases, with 9 bases remaining between them. This CDR3 contains 12 residues. The CDR3 reads CASAGENSPLHF. In DNA form, the CDR3 reads TGTGCCAGCGCCGGGGAGAATTCACCCCTCCACTTT.

This clonotype has more than one count but fewer than ten. V usage is TRBV7-9 and J usage is TRBJ2-7; maybe TRBD1 (6 bases). Germline V gene lookup returns CDR1 SEHNR and CDR2 FQNEAQ (reference sequence). This CDR3 contains 15 residues. V lost 1 base and J lost 0, with 10 bases in between. CDR3 in DNA: TGTGCCAGCAGCTTAGAGCAGGGGAGCTCCTACGAGCAGTACTTC. It encodes CASSLEQGSSYEQYF.

The V and J genes are TRBV20-1 and TRBJ1-5, with D maybe TRBD1 (6 bases). The ends were cut back, 3 bases at V and 16 bases at J, with 19 bases in the middle. CDR1 and CDR2 (germline): DFQATT, SNEGSKA (reference sequence). The CDR3 runs 12 residues. This CDR3 is CSARGQGRLIHF. The CDR3 DNA reads as TGCAGTGCTAGGGGGCAGGGGCGGCTCATTCATTTT.

The chain combines TRBV5-6 with TRBJ2-7, with D perhaps given as TRBD1 or TRBD2 (5 bases each). The CDR3 consists of 14 residues. Looked up from germline, CDR1 is SGHDT and CDR2 is YYEEEE. V gave up 9 bases and J gave up 3 bases, with 19 bases separating them. The DNA for the CDR3 is TGTGCCATGGGCACCGGGACCAATTGCTACGAGCAGTACTTC. It encodes CAMGTGTNCYEQYF.

This clonotype was seen more than once but under ten times. The chain has TRBV7-8 and TRBJ2-1; 7 bases are shared with TRBD2. The V gene's germline CDR1 is SGHVS and CDR2 FQNEAQ. CDR3 length: 16 amino acids. With V trimmed by 5 bases and J by 8 bases, 15 bases remained unmatched. The CDR3 nucleotides read TGTGCCAGCAGCCCGACCGGGACTATCGTAAGAGATGAGCAGTTCTTC. This codes for CASSPTGTIVRDEQFF.

The chain links TRBV5-6 to TRBJ1-2; D possibly corresponds to TRBD1 (6 bases). Germline values: CDR1 SGHDT, CDR2 YYEEEE. Trimming cost V 4 bases and J 0 bases, with 10 bases left between them. This CDR3 comprises 14 residues. The CDR3 loop is CASSVPGANYGYTF. The DNA of the CDR3 is TGTGCCAGCAGCGTACCAGGGGCTAACTATGGCTACACCTTC.

This clonotype was detected only a few times. This chain connects TRBV20-1 to TRBJ2-5, with no clear D. CDR1 and CDR2 from the germline V gene are DFQATT and SNEGSKA (reference sequence). V was cut by 2 bases and J by 5 bases, with 15 bases left in between. This CDR3 region has 14 residues. In nucleotides, the CDR3 is TGCAGTGCTAGAATTCCTCCCTTTGGGGAGACCCAGTACTTC. It codes for CSARIPPFGETQYF.

This chain links TRBV20-1 with TRBJ2-1; 9 nucleotides agree with TRBD2. The CDR3 is 16 amino acids. With 4 bases clipped from V and 0 bases from J, the junction kept 7 bases outside the gene matches. In germline, CDR1 is DFQATT, CDR2 SNEGSKA (reference sequence). DNA for the CDR3: TGCAGTGCTAATGGACTAGCGCTTACCTCCTACAATGAGCAGTTCTTC. As protein: CSANGLALTSYNEQFF.

The CDR3 sequence: CSARKGLSDQNEQFF. The CDR3 coding sequence is TGCAGTGCTAGGAAAGGGCTATCTGATCAGAATGAGCAGTTCTTC. The chain carries TRBV20-1 and TRBJ2-1; D is unclear. The CDR3 totals 15 residues. V was clipped by 3 bases and J by 7 bases, with 19 bases between them. Germline CDR1 and CDR2: DFQATT and SNEGSKA (reference sequence).

The V gene is TRBV27, the J gene TRBJ2-1, with 14 positions matching TRBD2. V was pared by 5 bases and J by 9 bases, with 6 bases of the junction left unmatched. Germline V CDR1 and CDR2: MNHEY, SMNVEV (reference sequence). This CDR3 has 15 amino acids. CDR3 amino acids: CASSTGTSGRGEQFF. The CDR3 coding sequence is TGTGCCAGCAGTACCGGGACTAGCGGGAGAGGTGAGCAGTTCTTC.

This clonotype was observed a handful of times. The chain combines TRBV20-1 with TRBJ2-2, with 8 bases identical to TRBD2. CDR1 and CDR2 from the germline V gene are DFQATT and SNEGSKA (reference sequence). CDR3 length: 16 residues. V was pared by 2 bases and J by 0 bases, with 5 bases of the junction left unmatched. DNA of the CDR3: TGCAGTGCTAGAAAAATCGGGAGGGCGAACACCGGGGAGCTGTTTTTT. This encodes CSARKIGRANTGELFF.

There are a few counts of this clonotype. The chain links TRBV20-1 to TRBJ2-1; 11 bases fit TRBD2. Germline-derived CDR1 and CDR2 are DFQATT and SNEGSKA (reference sequence). Trimming removed 5 bases from V and 7 bases from J; junction bases left unmatched: 7. The CDR3 contains 14 residues. This CDR3 reads CSAFSGGVGNEQFF. The CDR3 region has the DNA TGCAGTGCTTTTAGCGGGGGGGTAGGGAATGAGCAGTTCTTC.

The table lists this clonotype with many counts. V and J are TRBV6-1 and TRBJ2-5; D uncertain. Germline CDR1 and CDR2: MNHNS and SASEGT. The CDR3 sequence is 12 residues long. Trimming pared 6 bases from V and 4 bases from J, leaving 9 bases between. CDR3 DNA sequence: TGTGCCAGCAGAATAGCAACAGAGACCCAGTACTTC. Residues: CASRIATETQYF.

This chain connects TRBV6-5 to TRBJ2-7; 7 positions agree with TRBD1. Trimming took 3 bases from V and 3 from J; bases not matched to a gene: 11. The germline CDR1 and CDR2 sequences are MNHEY and SVGAGI. The CDR3 spans 16 residues. The CDR3 region is CASSYLTGTAIYEQYF. The CDR3, as DNA: TGTGCCAGCAGTTATCTAACCGGGACAGCTATCTACGAGCAGTACTTC.

At least ten counts were recorded for this clonotype. The chain employs TRBV20-1 and TRBJ1-1; D is possibly TRBD1 (6 bases). Trimming cost V 3 bases and J 7 bases, with 9 bases left between them. This CDR3 is built from 11 residues. Germline V CDR1 and CDR2: DFQATT, SNEGSKA (reference sequence). The CDR3 sequence is CSARRQVEAFF. In nucleotides, the CDR3 is TGCAGTGCTAGGCGACAGGTTGAAGCTTTCTTT.

This clonotype was detected only a few times. The V gene is TRBV12-3 or TRBV12-4, the J gene TRBJ1-1; no reliable D call. This CDR3 is 14 amino acids long. Deletions cut 6 bases from V and 6 bases from J, with 17 bases between. CDR3 DNA: TGTGCCAGCAGGCGTGACGCCGGGGTATCTGAAGCTTTCTTT. Encoded protein: CASRRDAGVSEAFF.

This sequence joins TRBV5-1 and TRBJ2-1; 12 positions match TRBD2. Germline V CDR1 and CDR2: SGHRS, YFSETQ. Trimming removed 4 bases from V and 6 bases from J; junction bases left unmatched: 5. The CDR3 is 15 residues long. The CDR3 spells CASSRLAGVGNEQFF. For the CDR3, the DNA is TGCGCCAGCAGCCGACTAGCGGGAGTGGGCAATGAGCAGTTCTTC.

This clonotype was picked up a small number of times. The chain is built from TRBV7-2 and TRBJ2-5; weak D call: TRBD2 (6 bases). Germline CDR1 reads SGHTA; CDR2 reads FQGNSA. The CDR3 sequence is 15 residues long. Trimming shortened V by 5 bases and J by 4 bases, and 17 bases separated the two germline ends. The CDR3 nucleotides read TGTGCCAGCAGCCCCGCCTTTGGGGGAGGAGAGACCCAGTACTTC. Translation: CASSPAFGGGETQYF.

There are a few counts of this clonotype. The V and J genes are TRBV20-1 and TRBJ2-3, with TRBD2 matching over 9 bases. Germline V gene sequence: CDR1 DFQATT, CDR2 SNEGSKA (reference sequence). V lost 6 bases to trimming and J lost 0 bases; unmatched junction nucleotides: 13. The CDR3 length is 17 residues. CDR3 in amino acids: CSAAATSGVSSTDTQYF. In DNA, the CDR3 is TGCAGTGCCGCGGCGACTAGCGGTGTTTCTAGCACAGATACGCAGTATTTT.

The chain links TRBV29-1 to TRBJ1-1, with TRBD1 matching 7 bases. CDR1 is SQVTM, CDR2 ANQGSEA, per germline. Unmatched junction bases numbered 5, after V lost 7 bases and J lost 0 bases. The CDR3 loop spans 13 amino acids. The CDR3 loop is CSAGTVLNTEAFF. In nucleotides, the CDR3 is TGCAGCGCTGGGACAGTACTGAACACTGAAGCTTTCTTT.